This T cell receptor beta chain derives from a study of post-analysis software for immune sequencing data. Study conclusions and caveats: Controls had lower frequencies than patients of a few TRBV segments, which included TRBV5-6, TRBV5-1 and TRBV20-1.

CDR1 and CDR2 (germline): SQVTM, ANQGSEA. CDR3 length: 13 residues. The germline V and J ends were trimmed by 4 bases and 2 bases, with 8 bases remaining between them. With regard to this clonotype: The antigen remains unidentified.

cDNA libraries of TCR beta carried unique molecular identifiers. From 1 to 10 million T cells, roughly 540,000 cDNA molecules were obtained. TCRdb re-called the PCR reads through MiXCR, storing one row per CDR3 protein. The sample yields fewer than 850,000 distinct CDR3 sequences, 25% to 30% seen once. This sequence joins TRBV29-1 and TRBJ2-2; unclear D gene. The TCR was taken from a girl aged 10-17 years with multiple sclerosis. Sequencing input: blood. This CDR3 is CSVVYQNTGELFF. The CDR3 bases are TGCAGCGTTGTATACCAAAACACCGGGGAGCTGTTTTTT.